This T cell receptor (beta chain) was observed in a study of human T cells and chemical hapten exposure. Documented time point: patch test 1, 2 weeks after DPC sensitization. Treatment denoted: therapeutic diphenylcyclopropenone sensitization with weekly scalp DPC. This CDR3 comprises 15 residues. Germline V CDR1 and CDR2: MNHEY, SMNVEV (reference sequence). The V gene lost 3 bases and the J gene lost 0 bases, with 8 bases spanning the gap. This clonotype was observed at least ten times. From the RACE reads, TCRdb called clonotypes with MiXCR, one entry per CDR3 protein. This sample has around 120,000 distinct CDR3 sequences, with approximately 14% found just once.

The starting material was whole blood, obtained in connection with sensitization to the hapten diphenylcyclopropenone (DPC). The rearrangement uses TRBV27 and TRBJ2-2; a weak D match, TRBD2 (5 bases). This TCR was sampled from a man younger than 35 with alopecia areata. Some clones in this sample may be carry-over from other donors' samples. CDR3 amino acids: CASSFLTTNTGELFF. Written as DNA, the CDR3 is TGTGCCAGCAGTTTTTTGACTACGAACACCGGGGAGCTGTTTTTT.